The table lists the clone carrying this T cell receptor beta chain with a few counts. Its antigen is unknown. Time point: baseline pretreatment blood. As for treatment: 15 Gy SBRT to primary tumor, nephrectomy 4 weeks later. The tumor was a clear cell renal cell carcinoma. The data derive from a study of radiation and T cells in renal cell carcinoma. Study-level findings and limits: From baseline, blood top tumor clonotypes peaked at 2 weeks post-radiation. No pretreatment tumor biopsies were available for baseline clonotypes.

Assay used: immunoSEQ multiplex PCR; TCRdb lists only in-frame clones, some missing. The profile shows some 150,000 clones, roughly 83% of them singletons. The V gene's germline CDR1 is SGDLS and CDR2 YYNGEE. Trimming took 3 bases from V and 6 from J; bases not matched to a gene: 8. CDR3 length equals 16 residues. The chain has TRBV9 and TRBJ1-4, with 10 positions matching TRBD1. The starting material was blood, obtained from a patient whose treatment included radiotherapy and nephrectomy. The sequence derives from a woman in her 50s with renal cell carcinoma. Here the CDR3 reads CASSGTGQGDYEKLFF. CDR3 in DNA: TGTGCCAGCAGCGGAACCGGACAGGGGGACTATGAAAAACTGTTTTTT.